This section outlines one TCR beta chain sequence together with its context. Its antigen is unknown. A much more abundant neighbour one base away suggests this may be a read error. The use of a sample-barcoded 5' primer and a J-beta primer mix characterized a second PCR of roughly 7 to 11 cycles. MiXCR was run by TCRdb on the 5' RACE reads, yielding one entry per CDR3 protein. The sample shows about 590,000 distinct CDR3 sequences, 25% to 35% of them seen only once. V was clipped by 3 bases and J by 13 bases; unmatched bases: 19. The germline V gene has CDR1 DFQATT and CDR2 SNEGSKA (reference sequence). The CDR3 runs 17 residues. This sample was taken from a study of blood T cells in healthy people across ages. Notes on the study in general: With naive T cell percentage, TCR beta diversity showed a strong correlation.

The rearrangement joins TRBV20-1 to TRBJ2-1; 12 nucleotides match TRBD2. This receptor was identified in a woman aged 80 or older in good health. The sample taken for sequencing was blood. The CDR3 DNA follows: TGCAGTGCTAGTAGGGCTAGCGGGGGGGCGATACAAGAGACCCAGTTCTTC. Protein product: CSASRASGGAIQETQFF.